This TCR beta chain was obtained from a study of blood T cell repertoires in COVID-19. The CDR3 is 16 amino acids. Trimming removed 5 bases from V and 7 bases from J; junction bases left unmatched: 11. The germline V gene encodes CDR1 MNHEY and CDR2 SVGEGT. Generated by immunoSEQ multiplex PCR, the TCRdb table keeps only in-frame clones and is missing some. In the table there are some 380,000 clones, roughly 90% of which are singletons. The material sequenced was peripheral blood. The gene calls are TRBV6-2 or TRBV6-3 and TRBJ2-1, with TRBD1 identical over 10 bases. The receptor comes from a man between 18 and 35 years old with active or convalescent COVID-19. The CDR3 sequence: CASSLEGQGFENEQFF. In DNA, the CDR3 is TGTGCCAGCAGTCTCGAGGGACAGGGGTTTGAAAATGAGCAGTTCTTC.